The 8 T cell receptor beta chains reported below all come from one sample, sequenced in a study of blood T cell repertoires in COVID-19. Libraries were prepared by immunoSEQ multiplex PCR; TCRdb keeps only in-frame clonotypes and omits some of them. This sample yields more than 200,000 clones, of which 80% to 90% are seen a single time; 1.4% belongs to the top ten. Sequencing was carried out using peripheral blood. The receptors were sampled from a woman aged 35 to 49 who had recovered from COVID-19.

This chain connects TRBV14 to TRBJ1-1; 8 bases line up with TRBD1. CDR1 is SGHDN and CDR2 is FVKESK in the germline V gene. The CDR3 runs 15 residues. After removal of 4 bases from V and 0 bases from J, the junction contained 4 bases not matched to a gene. This CDR3 is CASSRRQGMNTEAFF. CDR3 bases: TGTGCCAGCAGCCGCCGACAGGGGATGAACACTGAAGCTTTCTTT.

This clone was observed at least ten times. The rearrangement joins TRBV19 to TRBJ1-1, with D perhaps TRBD1 (6 bases). Trimming left V 4 bases short and J 5 bases short, with 20 bases between. Germline CDR1 reads LNHDA; CDR2 reads SQIVND (reference sequence). The CDR3 is 16 amino acids. CDR3 sequence (DNA): TGTGCCAGTAGTACACCGCTGGACAGAGGGCCGACTGAAGCTTTCTTT. This encodes CASSTPLDRGPTEAFF.

CDR3 sequence reads: CASSETTMNTEAFF. Written as DNA, the CDR3 is TGCGCCAGCAGTGAAACTACAATGAACACTGAAGCTTTCTTT. The chain uses TRBV10-2 and TRBJ1-1; D uncertain. This CDR3 is 14 amino acids long. The germline V gene encodes CDR1 WSHSY and CDR2 SAAADI. Trimming left V 3 bases short and J 0 bases short, with 8 bases between.

V gene TRBV6-2 or TRBV6-3 combines with J gene TRBJ2-3; 8 bases are shared with TRBD2. The CDR3 covers 21 residues. Trimming took 0 bases from V and 0 from J; bases not matched to a gene: 17. Germline V gene sequence: CDR1 MNHEY, CDR2 SVGEGT. The CDR3 coding sequence is TGTGCCAGCAGTTACTCGTCCGTTAGCGGGGAGCGCACCGCAAGCACAGATACGCAGTATTTT. It is translated as CASSYSSVSGERTASTDTQYF.

This clone has only one observation. CDR3 loop: CASSPGGDYGYTF. The CDR3 nucleotides read TGTGCCAGCAGTCCAGGGGGCGACTATGGCTACACCTTC. The chain has TRBV6-5 and TRBJ1-2; 8 nucleotides align to TRBD1. V shed 5 bases and J 3 bases; nucleotides not matched to a gene: 2. In germline, CDR1 is MNHEY, CDR2 SVGAGI. The CDR3 is 13 residues long.

V usage is TRBV6-1 and J usage is TRBJ2-5; D is unclear. Deletions cut 3 bases from V and 4 bases from J, with 15 bases between. CDR3 length: 15 amino acids. Germline CDR1 MNHNS, CDR2 SASEGT. The CDR3 here is CASSETTPSGETQYF. The CDR3 DNA is TGTGCCAGCAGTGAGACGACGCCGTCGGGAGAGACCCAGTACTTC.

This clone was picked up a small number of times. The genes are TRBV5-1 and TRBJ1-3, with D possibly being TRBD1 (5 bases). The CDR3 contains 13 residues. V lost 4 bases, J lost 3 bases, and 8 bases lay in between. The V gene's germline CDR1 is SGHRS and CDR2 YFSETQ. CDR3 nucleotide sequence: TGCGCCAGCAGCCCGGGGGGTGGAAACACCATATATTTT. Residues: CASSPGGGNTIYF.

The chain carries TRBV27 and TRBJ1-1; 7 nucleotides line up with TRBD1. This CDR3 region has 15 residues. The junction had 8 bases not matched to a gene; V was cut back by 0 bases and J by 7 bases. Germline V gives CDR1 MNHEY, CDR2 SMNVEV (reference sequence). CDR3 nucleotide sequence: TGTGCCAGCAGTTTATCACCCCAGGGGGTGAGTGAAGCTTTCTTT. This translates into CASSLSPQGVSEAFF.